This section outlines one T cell receptor (beta chain) sequence together with its context. The data are from a study of blood T cell repertoires in COVID-19. Repertoires were generated with immunoSEQ multiplex PCR, while TCRdb's copy carries only in-frame clones and drops some. The data contain 230,000 or so clones, around 89% of them singletons. CDR1 and CDR2 (germline): SGHKS, YYEKEE (reference sequence). The V and J ends lost 7 bases and 1 base, in that order; junction bases with no gene match: 9. The CDR3 consists of 15 residues. The gene calls are TRBV5-5 and TRBJ2-3; TRBD1 aligns across 7 bases. The sample was PBMCs or T cells enriched from blood (not recorded which). The source is a woman aged 25 to 39 who had recovered from COVID-19. The CDR3 protein is CASLRGGTGTDTQYF. For the CDR3, the DNA is TGTGCCAGCCTAAGAGGTGGGACAGGCACAGATACGCAGTATTTT. Supplemented by reference TRBV5-5 and TRBJ2-3, the full variable domain reads DAGVTQSPTHLIKTRGQQVTLRCSPISGHKSVSWYQQVLGQGPQFIFQYYEKEERGRGNFPDRFSARQFPNYSSELNVNALLLGDSALYLCASLRGGTGTDTQYFGPGTRLTVL.